The TCR beta chain under discussion was sequenced for a study of T cell changes during pregnancy in multiple sclerosis. The germline CDR1 and CDR2 sequences are MDHEN and SYDVKM. The CDR3 totals 11 residues. V gave up 10 bases and J gave up 4 bases, with 8 bases separating them. This clone was recorded only once. Some clones are missing from TCRdb's copy, which holds only in-frame ones; the method was immunoSEQ multiplex PCR. The data show 40,000 or so clones, around nine tenths seen once. The sequencing used CD4+ T cells from peripheral blood mononuclear cells, collected in the third trimester of pregnancy. The TCR was taken from a female donor in good health, enrolled as a control in a pregnancy study. The chain joins TRBV28 to TRBJ1-3; unclear D gene. CDR3 in DNA: TGTGCCACAAGAGGGGGAAACACCATATATTTT. Residues: CATRGGNTIYF.